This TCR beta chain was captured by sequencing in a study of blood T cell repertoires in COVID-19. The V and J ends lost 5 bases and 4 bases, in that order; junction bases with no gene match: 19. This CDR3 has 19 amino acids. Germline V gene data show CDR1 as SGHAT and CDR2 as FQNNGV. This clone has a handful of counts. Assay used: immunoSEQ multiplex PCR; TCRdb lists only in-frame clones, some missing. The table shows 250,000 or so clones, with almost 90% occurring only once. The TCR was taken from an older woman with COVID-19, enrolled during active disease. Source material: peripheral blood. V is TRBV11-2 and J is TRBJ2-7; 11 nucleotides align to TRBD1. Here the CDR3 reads CASSHIISGADRGHYEQYF. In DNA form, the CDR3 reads TGTGCCAGCAGCCACATCATCTCGGGGGCGGACAGGGGGCATTACGAGCAGTACTTC.